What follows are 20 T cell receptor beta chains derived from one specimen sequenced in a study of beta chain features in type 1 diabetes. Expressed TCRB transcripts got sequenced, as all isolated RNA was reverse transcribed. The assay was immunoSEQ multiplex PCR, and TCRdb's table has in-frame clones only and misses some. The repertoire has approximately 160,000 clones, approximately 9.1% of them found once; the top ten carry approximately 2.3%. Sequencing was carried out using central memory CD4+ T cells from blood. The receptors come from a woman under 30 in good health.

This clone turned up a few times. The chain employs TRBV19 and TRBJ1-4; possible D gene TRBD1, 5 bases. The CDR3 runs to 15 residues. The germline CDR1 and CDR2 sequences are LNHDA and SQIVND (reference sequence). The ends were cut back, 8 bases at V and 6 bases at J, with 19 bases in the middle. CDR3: CASRTPGGIDEKLFF. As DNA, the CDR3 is TGTGCCAGTCGTACCCCTGGGGGGATAGATGAAAAACTGTTTTTT.

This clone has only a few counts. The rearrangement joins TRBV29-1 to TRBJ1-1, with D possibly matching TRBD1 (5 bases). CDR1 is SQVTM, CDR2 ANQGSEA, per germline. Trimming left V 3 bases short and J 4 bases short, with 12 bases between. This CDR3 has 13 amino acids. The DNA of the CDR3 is TGCAGCGTTGAGGGGCAGCGGGGCACTGAAGCTTTCTTT. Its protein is CSVEGQRGTEAFF.

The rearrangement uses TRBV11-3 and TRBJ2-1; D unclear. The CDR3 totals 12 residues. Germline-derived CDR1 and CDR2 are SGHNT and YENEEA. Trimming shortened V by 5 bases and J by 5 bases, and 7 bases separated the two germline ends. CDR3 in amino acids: CASSNRDNEQFF. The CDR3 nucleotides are TGTGCCAGCAGCAACCGGGACAATGAGCAGTTCTTC.

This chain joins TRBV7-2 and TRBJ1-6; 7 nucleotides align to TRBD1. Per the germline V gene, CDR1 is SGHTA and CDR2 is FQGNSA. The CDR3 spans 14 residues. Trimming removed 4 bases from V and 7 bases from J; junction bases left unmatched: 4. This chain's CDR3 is CASSSTGQNSPLHF. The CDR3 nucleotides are TGTGCCAGCAGCTCGACAGGGCAGAATTCACCCCTCCACTTT.

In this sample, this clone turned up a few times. The CDR3 DNA follows: TGCAGCGCCGACGGGGGAGCACAAGAGACCCAGTACTTC. Translating it yields CSADGGAQETQYF. V is TRBV29-1 and J is TRBJ2-5, with D possibly being TRBD2 (6 bases). V dropped 7 bases and J dropped 2 bases, with 14 bases sitting between them. Germline V lookup: CDR1 SQVTM, CDR2 ANQGSEA. The CDR3 extends over 13 amino acids.

CDR3 nucleotides: TGCGCCAGCAGCTTGGTAACAGGGGGCTCCTACGAGCAGTACTTC. This translates into CASSLVTGGSYEQYF. The chain has TRBV5-1 and TRBJ2-7; 8 bases align to TRBD1. The trim removed 0 bases at V and 0 bases at J, leaving 2 bases unmatched. The CDR3 covers 15 residues. In germline, CDR1 is SGHRS, CDR2 YFSETQ.

CDR3 coding DNA: TGTGCCAGCAGCGTAGCCAGTAGCCATGAGCAGTTCTTC. Protein: CASSVASSHEQFF. The V and J genes are TRBV9 and TRBJ2-1; unclear D gene. Germline-derived CDR1 and CDR2 are SGDLS and YYNGEE. This CDR3 comprises 13 residues. V lost 0 bases and J 8 bases, leaving 9 bases between the germline ends.

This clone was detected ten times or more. The chain's CDR3 is CASSRTGVNTDTQYF. CDR3 bases: TGTGCCAGCAGCCGGACAGGGGTCAACACAGATACGCAGTATTTT. This rearrangement joins TRBV7-3 to TRBJ2-3, with 9 bases aligning to TRBD1. CDR3 length equals 15 residues. The junction had 5 bases not matched to a gene; V was cut back by 5 bases and J by 2 bases. The germline V gene has CDR1 SGHTA and CDR2 FQGTGA.

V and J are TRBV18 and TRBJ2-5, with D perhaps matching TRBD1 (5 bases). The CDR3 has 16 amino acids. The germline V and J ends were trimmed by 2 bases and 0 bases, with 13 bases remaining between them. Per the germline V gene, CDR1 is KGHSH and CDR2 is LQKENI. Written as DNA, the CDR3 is TGTGCCAGCTCACCATCCTCGACAGCCAACCAAGAGACCCAGTACTTC. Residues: CASSPSSTANQETQYF.

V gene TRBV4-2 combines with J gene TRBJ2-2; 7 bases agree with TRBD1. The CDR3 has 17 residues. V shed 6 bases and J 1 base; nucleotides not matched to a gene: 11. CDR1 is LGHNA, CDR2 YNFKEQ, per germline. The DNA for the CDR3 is TGTGCCAGCAGTCGTAGACAGGGAAATTGGAACACCGGGGAGCTGTTTTTT. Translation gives CASSRRQGNWNTGELFF.

CDR3 sequence reads: CASTLGTSGSYEQYF. CDR3 coding DNA: TGTGCCAGCACCCTGGGGACTAGCGGGTCCTACGAGCAGTACTTC. This rearrangement joins TRBV6-1 to TRBJ2-7; 12 nucleotides agree with TRBD2. Germline V gene lookup returns CDR1 MNHNS and CDR2 SASEGT. CDR3 size: 15 residues. The J segment lost 1 base and the V segment lost 7 bases, leaving 5 bases of the junction unmatched.

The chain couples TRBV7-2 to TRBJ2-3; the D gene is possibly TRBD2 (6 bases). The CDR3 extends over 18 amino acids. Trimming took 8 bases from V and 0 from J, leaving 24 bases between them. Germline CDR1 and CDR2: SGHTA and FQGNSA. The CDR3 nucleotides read TGTGCCAGCCAGACTATTCTCGGGGGATGGACTAGCACAGATACGCAGTATTTT. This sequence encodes CASQTILGGWTSTDTQYF.

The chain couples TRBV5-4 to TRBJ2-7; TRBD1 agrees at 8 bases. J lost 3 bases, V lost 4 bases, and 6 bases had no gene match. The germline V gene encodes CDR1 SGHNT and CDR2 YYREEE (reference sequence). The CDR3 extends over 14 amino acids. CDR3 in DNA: TGTGCCAGCAGCGAACAGGGGGTGATCTACGAGCAGTACTTC. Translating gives CASSEQGVIYEQYF.

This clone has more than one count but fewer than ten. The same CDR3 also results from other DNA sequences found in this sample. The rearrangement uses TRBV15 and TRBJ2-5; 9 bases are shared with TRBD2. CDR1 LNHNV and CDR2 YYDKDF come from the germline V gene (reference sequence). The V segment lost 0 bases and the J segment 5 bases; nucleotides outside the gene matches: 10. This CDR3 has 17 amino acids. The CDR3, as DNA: TGTGCCACCAGCAGAGATAGGGGCGGGAGGGCCGGGGAGACCCAGTACTTC. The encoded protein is CATSRDRGGRAGETQYF.

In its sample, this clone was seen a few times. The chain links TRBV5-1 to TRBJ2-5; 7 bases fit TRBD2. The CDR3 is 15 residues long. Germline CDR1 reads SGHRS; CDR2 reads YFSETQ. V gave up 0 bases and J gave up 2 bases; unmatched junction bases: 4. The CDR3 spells CASSLVEGGQETQYF. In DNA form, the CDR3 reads TGCGCCAGCAGCTTGGTTGAGGGAGGGCAAGAGACCCAGTACTTC.

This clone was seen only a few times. CDR3 protein: CAWSVDRAQGRSGANVLTF. Written as DNA, the CDR3 is TGTGCCTGGAGTGTAGATCGGGCACAGGGGAGGTCTGGGGCCAACGTCCTGACTTTC. This sequence joins TRBV30 and TRBJ2-6; tentatively, D is TRBD1 (7 bases). Germline V CDR1 and CDR2: GTSNPN, SVGIG (reference sequence). Trimming pared 0 bases from V and 1 base from J, leaving 19 bases between. This CDR3 has 19 residues.

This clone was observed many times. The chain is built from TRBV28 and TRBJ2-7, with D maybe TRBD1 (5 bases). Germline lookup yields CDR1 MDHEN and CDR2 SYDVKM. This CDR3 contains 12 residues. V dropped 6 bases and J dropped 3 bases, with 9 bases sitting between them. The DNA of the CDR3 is TGTGCCAGCAGCCTTGACAGCTACGAGCAGTACTTC. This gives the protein CASSLDSYEQYF.

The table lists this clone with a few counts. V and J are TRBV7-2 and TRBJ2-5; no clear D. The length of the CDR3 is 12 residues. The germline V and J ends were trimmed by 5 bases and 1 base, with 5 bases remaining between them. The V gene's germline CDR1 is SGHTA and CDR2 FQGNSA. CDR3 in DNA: TGTGCCAGCAGCCCCTTCCAAGAGACCCAGTACTTC. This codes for CASSPFQETQYF. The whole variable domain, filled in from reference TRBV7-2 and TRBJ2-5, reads GAGVSQSPSNKVTEKGKDVELRCDPISGHTALYWYRQSLGQGLEFLIYFQGNSAPDKSGLPSDRFSAERTGGSVSTLTIQRTQQEDSAVYLCASSPFQETQYFGPGTRLLVL.

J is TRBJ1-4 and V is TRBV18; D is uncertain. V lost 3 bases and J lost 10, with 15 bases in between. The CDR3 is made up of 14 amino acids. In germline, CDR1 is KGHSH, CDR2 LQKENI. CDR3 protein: CASSPDMNGGKLFF. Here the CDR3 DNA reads TGTGCCAGCTCACCGGATATGAATGGCGGAAAACTGTTTTTT.

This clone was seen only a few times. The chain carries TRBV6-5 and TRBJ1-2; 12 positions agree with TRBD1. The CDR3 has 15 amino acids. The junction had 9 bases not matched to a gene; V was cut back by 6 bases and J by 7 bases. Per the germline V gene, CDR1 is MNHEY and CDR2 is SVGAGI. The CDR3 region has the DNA TGTGCCAGCAGATCCGGGACAGGGGGCTTACGTGGCTACACCTTC. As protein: CASRSGTGGLRGYTF.